The present TCR beta chain was sequenced within a study of blood T cell repertoires in COVID-19. CDR3 length equals 16 residues. The germline V gene has CDR1 SGHNT and CDR2 YYREEE (reference sequence). The junction had 4 bases not matched to a gene; V was cut back by 0 bases and J by 3 bases. The table came from immunoSEQ multiplex PCR; TCRdb's copy has only in-frame clones and leaves some out. Of some 100,000 clones listed, around nine tenths were seen once; the top ten hold around 5.7%. This TCR derives from a man between 65 and 80 years old with acute or convalescent COVID-19. The chain employs TRBV5-4 and TRBJ2-7, with 12 bases identical to TRBD2. Material: peripheral blood. The chain's CDR3 is CASSLAPTSGSYEQYF. The CDR3 DNA is TGTGCCAGCAGCTTGGCACCGACTAGCGGGAGCTACGAGCAGTACTTC. Full variable domain (outside the CDR3, taken from reference TRBV5-4 and TRBJ2-7): ETGVTQSPTHLIKTRGQQVTLRCSSQSGHNTVSWYQQALGQGPQFIFQYYREEENGRGNFPPRFSGLQFPNYSSELNVNALELDDSALYLCASSLAPTSGSYEQYFGPGTRLTVT.